The 25 T cell receptor beta chains listed next were all sequenced from one sample in a study of cytomegalovirus exposure and HLA in healthy donors. TCRdb's table, derived via immunoSEQ multiplex PCR, lists solely in-frame clones and lacks some. The data hold some 150,000 clones, with around nine tenths observed a single time. Sequenced sample: PBMCs. These TCRs come from a woman aged 25 to 39 in good health and CMV-seronegative.

This chain joins TRBV2 and TRBJ2-3; D not certain. CDR1 and CDR2 from the germline V gene are SNHLY and FYNNEI. The CDR3 consists of 14 residues. Deletions cut 0 bases from V and 6 bases from J, with 10 bases between. CDR3: CASSEARERDTQYF. The CDR3 region has the DNA TGTGCCAGCAGTGAAGCGCGTGAACGGGATACGCAGTATTTT.

The chain uses TRBV11-2 and TRBJ2-6, with D maybe TRBD2 (6 bases). Germline loops: CDR1 SGHAT, CDR2 FQNNGV. Trimming shortened V by 0 bases and J by 0 bases, and 6 bases separated the two germline ends. The CDR3 extends over 16 amino acids. For the CDR3, the DNA is TGTGCCAGCAGCTTAGAGGGGGGCTCTGGGGCCAACGTCCTGACTTTC. Its protein is CASSLEGGSGANVLTF.

The chain has TRBV6-5 and TRBJ2-1, with 13 bases identical to TRBD2. The CDR3 sequence is 15 residues long. From germline, CDR1 is MNHEY and CDR2 SVGAGI. J lost 9 bases, V lost 7 bases, and 9 bases had no gene match. The CDR3 coding sequence is TGTGCCAGCACCAGAGGGACTAGCGGGGTGGGTGAGCAGTTCTTC. Encoded protein: CASTRGTSGVGEQFF.

The J gene is TRBJ2-5, the V gene TRBV2; D is undetermined. This CDR3 comprises 14 residues. V was trimmed by 2 bases and J by 2 bases, leaving 9 bases between them. CDR1 is SNHLY and CDR2 is FYNNEI in the germline V gene. The CDR3 loop reads CASSELLSQETQYF. The CDR3 DNA is TGTGCCAGCAGTGAATTGTTGAGTCAAGAGACCCAGTACTTC. The variable domain in full, completed from reference TRBV2 and TRBJ2-5, reads EPEVTQTPSHQVTQMGQEVILRCVPISNHLYFYWYRQILGQKVEFLVSFYNNEISEKSEIFDDQFSVERPDGSNFTLKIRSTKLEDSAMYFCASSELLSQETQYFGPGTRLLVL.

The chain carries TRBV6-5 and TRBJ1-6; perhaps TRBD1 as D (5 bases). Germline V gene lookup returns CDR1 MNHEY and CDR2 SVGAGI. The CDR3 runs to 14 residues. The germline V and J ends were trimmed by 6 bases and 7 bases, with 13 bases remaining between them. The DNA for the CDR3 is TGTGCCAGCAGAAATACAGGTTCGAATTCACCCCTCCACTTT. Translation gives CASRNTGSNSPLHF.

In its sample, this clone was seen once. The rearrangement links TRBV6-5 to TRBJ1-1; TRBD1 might be the D (5 bases). The germline CDR1 and CDR2 sequences are MNHEY and SVGAGI. Trimming shortened V by 2 bases and J by 0 bases, and 10 bases separated the two germline ends. The length of the CDR3 is 15 residues. In DNA, the CDR3 is TGTGCCAGCAGTTACCAGGCAGGGCTGAACACTGAAGCTTTCTTT. The encoded protein is CASSYQAGLNTEAFF.

This sequence joins TRBV12-5 and TRBJ2-2, with TRBD1 matching 7 bases. The trim removed 2 bases at V and 1 base at J, leaving 4 bases unmatched. CDR3 size: 16 residues. Germline assignment: CDR1 LGHNT and CDR2 FRNRAP. The CDR3 DNA follows: TGTGCTAGTGGTTTGACAAGGACAGGGAACACCGGGGAGCTGTTTTTT. It yields the protein CASGLTRTGNTGELFF.

This chain connects TRBV10-3 to TRBJ2-5; D is possibly TRBD2 (5 bases). V lost 6 bases and J 1 base, leaving 9 bases between the germline ends. Germline V gene lookup returns CDR1 ENHRY and CDR2 SYGVKD. The CDR3 loop spans 13 amino acids. The CDR3 DNA follows: TGTGCCATCAGACCGGGAACCCAAGAGACCCAGTACTTC. The encoded protein is CAIRPGTQETQYF.

The rearrangement links TRBV19 to TRBJ2-7; perhaps TRBD1 as D (6 bases). The CDR3 loop spans 16 amino acids. Trimming removed 1 base from V and 1 base from J, with 14 bases in between. CDR1 and CDR2 (germline): LNHDA, SQIVND (reference sequence). In DNA form, the CDR3 reads TGTGCCAGTAGTATAGCGGCAGGGGAGATTTCCTACGAGCAGTACTTC. Amino acid sequence: CASSIAAGEISYEQYF.

This chain connects TRBV27 to TRBJ1-6; D might be TRBD1 (5 bases). Germline V CDR1 and CDR2: MNHEY, SMNVEV (reference sequence). The V and J ends lost 0 bases and 15 bases respectively, with 18 bases between them. CDR3 length equals 15 residues. CDR3 in DNA: TGTGCCAGCAGTTTATCGGGCCCAGCAGGAAGGGGCCTCCACTTT. This translates into CASSLSGPAGRGLHF.

V is TRBV5-6 and J is TRBJ1-1, with D uncertain. From germline, CDR1 is SGHDT and CDR2 YYEEEE. CDR3 size: 14 residues. Between the trimmed V and J ends, which lost 4 bases and 1 base, there was a span of 11 bases. The CDR3 bases are TGTGCCAGCAGCCCATTGAGGGAGAACACTGAAGCTTTCTTT. It yields the protein CASSPLRENTEAFF. Full variable domain (remainder filled in from reference TRBV5-6 and TRBJ1-1): DAGVTQSPTHLIKTRGQQVTLRCSPKSGHDTVSWYQQALGQGPQFIFQYYEEEERQRGNFPDRFSGHQFPNYSSELNVNALLLGDSALYLCASSPLRENTEAFFGQGTRLTVV.

This chain joins TRBV27 and TRBJ2-7; 7 positions agree with TRBD2. V dropped 4 bases and J dropped 1; count of bases not matched to a gene: 4. Per germline, CDR1 MNHEY and CDR2 SMNVEV (reference sequence). The CDR3 covers 14 residues. CDR3 protein: CASSSRLASYEQYF. The CDR3 bases are TGTGCCAGCAGTTCCAGACTAGCTTCCTACGAGCAGTACTTC.

The chain recombines TRBV5-4 with TRBJ2-3, with a weak D call TRBD1 (6 bases). The CDR3 totals 16 residues. Trimming stripped 4 bases from V and 4 bases from J, with 19 bases between. Germline CDR1 SGHNT, CDR2 YYREEE (reference sequence). The CDR3 protein is CASSPGTGKLADTQYF. The CDR3 coding sequence is TGTGCCAGCAGCCCCGGCACAGGGAAATTGGCAGATACGCAGTATTTT.

CDR3 nucleotides: TGTGCCAGCAGCCGGACAGGGGATGAAGCTTTCTTT. Amino acid sequence: CASSRTGDEAFF. J is TRBJ1-1 and V is TRBV7-6; 9 nucleotides line up with TRBD1. The CDR3 has 12 amino acids. J lost 7 bases, V lost 5 bases, and 2 bases had no gene match. Germline V gives CDR1 SGHVS, CDR2 FNYEAQ.

This clone was detected a few times. CDR3: CASSHLQGQSAYEQYF. CDR3 in DNA: TGCGCCAGCAGCCACCTACAGGGACAGAGCGCTTACGAGCAGTACTTC. J is TRBJ2-7 and V is TRBV4-1; TRBD1 agrees at 7 bases. The CDR3 runs to 16 residues. V gave up 3 bases and J gave up 4 bases; unmatched junction bases: 12. Per the germline V gene, CDR1 is MGHRA and CDR2 is YSYEKL.

The V call is TRBV30, the J call TRBJ2-5, with 11 nucleotides matching TRBD2. This CDR3 comprises 16 residues. The ends lost 0 bases at V and 5 bases at J; junction bases unmatched: 8. In germline, CDR1 is GTSNPN, CDR2 SVGIG (reference sequence). Here the CDR3 DNA reads TGTGCCTGGAGTGTGGGTAGCGGGGGGGCCCGGGAGACCCAGTACTTC. This gives the protein CAWSVGSGGARETQYF.

This clone has more than one count but fewer than ten. The rearrangement uses TRBV7-2 and TRBJ2-7, with TRBD1 matching over 12 bases. V lost 2 bases and J lost 5; bases outside the gene matches: 4. The CDR3 totals 15 residues. The germline gives CDR1 SGHTA, CDR2 FQGNSA. DNA for the CDR3: TGTGCCAGCAGCTTATACGGGACAGGGGGCAACGAGCAGTACTTC. Translated, it gives CASSLYGTGGNEQYF.

The chain joins TRBV11-2 to TRBJ2-5; weak D call: TRBD1 (6 bases). The CDR3 contains 15 residues. V was shortened by 1 base and J by 1 base, with 10 bases between the two germline ends. Germline assignment: CDR1 SGHAT and CDR2 FQNNGV. The CDR3 DNA reads as TGTGCCAGCAGCTTAGGACAGGCCCTCCAAGAGACCCAGTACTTC. It is translated as CASSLGQALQETQYF.

V and J are TRBV28 and TRBJ2-3, with D possibly being TRBD2 (6 bases). The CDR3 runs 14 residues. Trimming took off 2 bases at V and 5 bases at J, with 11 bases between the two ends. Germline V gene data show CDR1 as MDHEN and CDR2 as SYDVKM. CDR3 DNA sequence: TGTGCCAGCAGTTTAGGCAGGAGGGGAGATACGCAGTATTTT. Encoded protein: CASSLGRRGDTQYF.

The chain recombines TRBV6-1 with TRBJ2-6; weak D call: TRBD1 (5 bases). CDR3 length equals 17 residues. V was pared by 2 bases and J by 0 bases, with 11 bases between. Germline CDR1 is MNHNS and CDR2 is SASEGT. The CDR3 nucleotides read TGTGCCAGCAGTGAACAGGGTTGGCTCTCTGGGGCCAACGTCCTGACTTTC. Translating it yields CASSEQGWLSGANVLTF.

The chain uses TRBV5-1 and TRBJ1-2; D unresolved. Germline CDR1 reads SGHRS; CDR2 reads YFSETQ. V was cut by 4 bases and J by 3 bases, with 25 bases left in between. The CDR3 spans 18 residues. Written as DNA, the CDR3 is TGCGCCAGCAGCGCCCTGGGAGGGTTTCATTACTATTACTATGGCTACACCTTC. Translating it yields CASSALGGFHYYYYGYTF.

V usage is TRBV4-1 and J usage is TRBJ1-3; maybe TRBD1 (6 bases). Germline CDR1 is MGHRA and CDR2 is YSYEKL. V was trimmed by 1 base and J by 4 bases, leaving 23 bases between them. This CDR3 contains 19 residues. The CDR3 protein is CASSQGRQEGGRRGNTIYF. The CDR3 bases are TGCGCCAGCAGCCAAGGTCGACAGGAGGGGGGGCGGAGGGGAAACACCATATATTTT.

The genes are TRBV7-9 and TRBJ2-7; D remains ambiguous. Trimming removed 4 bases from V and 3 bases from J, with 13 bases in between. CDR3 length: 14 residues. Germline loops: CDR1 SEHNR, CDR2 FQNEAQ (reference sequence). The CDR3 DNA reads as TGTGCCAGCAGCTACGTGGCAGGCTACTACGAGCAGTACTTC. This sequence encodes CASSYVAGYYEQYF.

The chain combines TRBV19 with TRBJ2-7; TRBD1 aligns across 8 bases. J gave up 2 bases and V 2 bases, and 2 bases lay outside the gene matches. Germline V gene data show CDR1 as LNHDA and CDR2 as SQIVND (reference sequence). The CDR3 runs 14 residues. The CDR3 here is CASSIPGQAYEQYF. The CDR3 DNA follows: TGTGCCAGTAGTATACCGGGACAGGCCTACGAGCAGTACTTC.

This clone has a handful of counts. This chain links TRBV2 with TRBJ2-7; 9 nucleotides line up with TRBD2. J lost 4 bases, V lost 5 bases, and 9 bases had no gene match. The CDR3 loop spans 15 amino acids. Germline-derived CDR1 and CDR2 are SNHLY and FYNNEI. DNA of the CDR3: TGTGCCAGCAGTCCTAACCCGGGACTAGCATACGAGCAGTACTTC. This sequence encodes CASSPNPGLAYEQYF. Filled out from reference TRBV2 and TRBJ2-7, the complete variable domain reads EPEVTQTPSHQVTQMGQEVILRCVPISNHLYFYWYRQILGQKVEFLVSFYNNEISEKSEIFDDQFSVERPDGSNFTLKIRSTKLEDSAMYFCASSPNPGLAYEQYFGPGTRLTVT.